This TCR beta chain derives from a study of CD8 T cells in ankylosing spondylitis. Libraries of TCR beta came from quantitative 5'-RACE with molecular barcodes. TCRdb reanalysed the 5' RACE reads using MiXCR and keeps one entry per CDR3 protein. The sample records some 130,000 distinct CDR3 sequences, 15% to 20% being singletons. This clonotype was counted between two and nine times. What it recognizes is unknown. Study outcomes and limitations: A TCR beta motif of about eight highly homologous variants seemed to mark ankylosing spondylitis blood. In peripheral blood, disease-linked CD8+ clones occurred at relatively low frequencies. It was reported that disease-linked clones were significantly enriched in matched ankylosing spondylitis synovial fluid. In the blood and synovial fluid of reactive arthritis, some motif variants had been previously reported.

This CDR3 region has 14 residues. V lost 3 bases, J lost 0 bases, and 8 bases lay in between. Germline CDR1 and CDR2: MNHEY and SMNVEV (reference sequence). The chain links TRBV27 to TRBJ1-1, with a possible D match to TRBD1 (5 bases). The clonotype comes from a male donor with ankylosing spondylitis. The sample comprised blood, either unsorted or a sorted T cell fraction (not recorded which). The CDR3 loop is CASSLGQMNTEAFF. In DNA, the CDR3 is TGTGCCAGCAGTTTGGGGCAGATGAACACTGAAGCTTTCTTT.